This T cell receptor beta chain emerged from a study of blood T cell repertoires in COVID-19. On the study more broadly: COVID-19 samples collected from the United States, Italy and Spain covered acute and convalescent phases. Sources were T cells, B-cell-depleted T cells, or PBMCs; the material itself was cDNA or gDNA.

This CDR3 has 13 residues. The germline CDR1 and CDR2 sequences are SEHNR and FQNEAQ (reference sequence). V dropped 3 bases and J dropped 4; count of bases not matched to a gene: 2. Original processing methods: Amplification of reference gene primers was used by the study to estimate nucleated cell counts. Clones were sequenced by immunoSEQ multiplex PCR, and TCRdb holds only the in-frame ones, with some missing. Clone size and V and J calls were adopted from that table, with D and trimming inferred from the DNA. In the table there are about 140,000 clones, over 80% of which are singletons. The genes are TRBV7-9 and TRBJ1-2, with 7 bases that match TRBD1. The sequenced material came from peripheral blood. The TCR originated in a man in his sixties with active or convalescent COVID-19. CDR3 DNA: TGTGCCAGCAGCTTTAACAGGGGCTATGGCTACACCTTC. It is translated as CASSFNRGYGYTF.